A few counts support the clone carrying this T cell receptor beta chain. Its target is unknown. A multiplex PCR was run with 60 Vbeta primers and 13 Jbeta primers. The protocol was immunoSEQ multiplex PCR, while the TCRdb copy is restricted to in-frame clones and leaves out a portion. The sample yields 200,000 to 250,000 clones, roughly 82% seen once. The CDR3 has 14 amino acids. Germline CDR1 is SGHNT and CDR2 is YYREEE (reference sequence). The J segment lost 4 bases and the V segment lost 0 bases, leaving 1 base of the junction unmatched. This sample is part of a study of cytomegalovirus exposure and HLA in healthy donors. Study-level information: Unique TCR beta sequences numbering over 100 million came from 150 million to 200 million T cells in an earlier analysis. Study-wide results and caveats: TCR beta sequences reportedly predicted most subjects' HLA-A and HLA-B alleles accurately. Approximately 160 TCR beta chains were listed as cytomegalovirus-associated.

The chain carries TRBV5-4 and TRBJ1-5, with 7 positions matching TRBD1. This TCR derives from a woman in her thirties or forties in good health and CMV-seropositive. The material sequenced was PBMCs. CDR3 in amino acids: CASSLAGGNQPQHF. As DNA, the CDR3 is TGTGCCAGCAGCTTGGCAGGGGGTAATCAGCCCCAGCATTTT.